This TCR beta chain is from a study of blood T cell repertoires in COVID-19. Overall study: COVID-19 samples from acute and convalescent phases originated in the United States, Italy and Spain. Sources were T cells, B-cell-depleted T cells, or PBMCs; the material itself was cDNA or gDNA.

Germline values: CDR1 SGHVS, CDR2 FQNEAQ. V dropped 5 bases and J dropped 8 bases, with 18 bases sitting between them. The CDR3 sequence is 14 residues long. Authors' data handling: The assay estimated nucleated cells by amplifying reference gene primers. The protocol was immunoSEQ multiplex PCR, while the TCRdb copy is restricted to in-frame clones and leaves out a portion. D and trimming come from the DNA, and the V and J calls and clone size come from that table. The sample lists 150,000 to 180,000 clones; roughly 80% were seen once. The sequenced sample was peripheral blood. V and J are TRBV7-8 and TRBJ1-2; tentative D call: TRBD1 (5 bases). The TCR comes from an older woman with acute or convalescent COVID-19. This CDR3 reads CASSEGAGHGGYTF. CDR3 sequence (DNA): TGTGCCAGCAGCGAAGGGGCAGGGCATGGGGGCTACACCTTC.